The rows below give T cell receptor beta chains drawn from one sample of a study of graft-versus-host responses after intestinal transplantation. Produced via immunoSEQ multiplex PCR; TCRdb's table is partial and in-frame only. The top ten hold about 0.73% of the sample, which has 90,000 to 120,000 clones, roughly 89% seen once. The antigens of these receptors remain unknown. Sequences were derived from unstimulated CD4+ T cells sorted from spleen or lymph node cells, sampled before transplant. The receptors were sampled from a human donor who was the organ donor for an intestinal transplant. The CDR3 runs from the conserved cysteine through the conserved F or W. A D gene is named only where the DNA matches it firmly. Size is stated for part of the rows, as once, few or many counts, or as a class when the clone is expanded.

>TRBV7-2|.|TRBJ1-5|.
TGTGCCAGCAGCTTAGATTCGGGGGTCGGGCGGCCCCAGCATTTT
CASSLDSGVGRPQHF
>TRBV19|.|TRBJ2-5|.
TGTGCCAGTAGTGTCCAGGGGACCCAGTACTTC
CASSVQGTQYF
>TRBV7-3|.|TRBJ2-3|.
TGTGCCAGCAGCTCCGGACAGTGGACAGATACGCAGTATTTT
CASSSGQWTDTQYF
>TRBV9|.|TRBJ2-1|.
TGTGCCAGCAGCGTAGACGGGGGGCTTCACAATGAGCAGTTCTTC
CASSVDGGLHNEQFF
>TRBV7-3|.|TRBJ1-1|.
TGTGCCAGCAGCTTATCAGGGGACCCGAACACTGAAGCTTTCTTT
CASSLSGDPNTEAFF
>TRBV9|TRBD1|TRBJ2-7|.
TGTGCCAGCAGCGTAGCCACAGGGGTACAGTACGAGCAGTACTTC
CASSVATGVQYEQYF
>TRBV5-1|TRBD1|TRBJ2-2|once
TGCGCCAGCAGCTCACGCCAAGCCGACAGGGGCTACAACACCGGGGAGCTGTTTTTT
CASSSRQADRGYNTGELFF
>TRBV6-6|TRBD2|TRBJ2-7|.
TGTGCCAGCAGGACTAGCGGGATTGAGCAGTACTTC
CASRTSGIEQYF
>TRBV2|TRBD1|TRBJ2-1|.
TGTGCCAGAGCCACAGGGACAGGGGGTGAGCAGTTCTTC
CARATGTGGEQFF
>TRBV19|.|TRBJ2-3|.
TGTGCCAGTAGCCGCCGGGCAGGAGAAGATACGCAGTATTTT
CASSRRAGEDTQYF
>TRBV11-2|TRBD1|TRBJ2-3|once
TGTGCCAGCAGCTTAGTGCAGGGGGCGAATACGCAGTATTTT
CASSLVQGANTQYF
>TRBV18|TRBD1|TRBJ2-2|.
TGTGCCAGCTCAACTGACAGGGGGCTTCGGTGGGGCACCGGGGAGCTGTTTTTT
CASSTDRGLRWGTGELFF
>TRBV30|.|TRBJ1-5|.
TGTGCCTGGAGTGTAGGCCGGGCTAGCAATCAGCCCCAGCATTTT
CAWSVGRASNQPQHF
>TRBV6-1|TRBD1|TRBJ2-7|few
TGTGCCAGCCAGGGACAGGTCACCTACGAGCAGTACTTC
CASQGQVTYEQYF
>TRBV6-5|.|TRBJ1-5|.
TGTGCCAGCAGTAGGGGGGGGAGCAATCAGCCCCAGCATTTT
CASSRGGSNQPQHF
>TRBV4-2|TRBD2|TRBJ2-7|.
TGTGCCAGCAGCCAGCTTCGCCGGGGGGGCGAGCAGTACTTC
CASSQLRRGGEQYF
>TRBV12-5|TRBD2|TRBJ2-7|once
TGTGCTAGTGGTTTGGGACTAGCGGCCTACGAGCAGTACTTC
CASGLGLAAYEQYF
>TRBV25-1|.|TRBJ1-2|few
TGTGCCAGCAGTGCAGGGCCCTATGGCTACACCTTC
CASSAGPYGYTF
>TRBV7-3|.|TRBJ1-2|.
TGTGCCAGCAGCTTGGGACCTAACTATGGCTACACCTTC
CASSLGPNYGYTF
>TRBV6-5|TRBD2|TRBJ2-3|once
TGTGCCAGCAGTAGCGGGGCCACAGATACGCAGTATTTT
CASSSGATDTQYF
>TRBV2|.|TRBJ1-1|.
TGTGCCAGCAGCGCACAGGGTCTGAACACTGAAGCTTTCTTT
CASSAQGLNTEAFF
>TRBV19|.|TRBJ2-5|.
TGTGCCAGTAGTACAGGGTACCAAGAGACCCAGTACTTC
CASSTGYQETQYF
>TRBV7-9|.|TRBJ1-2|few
TGTGCCAGCAGCTTAGTCGCGGACCGCCATGGCTACACCTTC
CASSLVADRHGYTF
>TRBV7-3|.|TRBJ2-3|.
TGTGCCAGCAGCTTAGGAGGGCCGACAGATACGCAGTATTTT
CASSLGGPTDTQYF
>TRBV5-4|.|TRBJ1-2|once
TGTGCCAGCAGCTTGGGAGATTCCGGGGCTCCTAGTTATGGCTACACCTTC
CASSLGDSGAPSYGYTF
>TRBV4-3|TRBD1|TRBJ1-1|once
TGCGCCAGCAGCACCCGAGACGGAGGGGGCGTCGCTTTCTTT
CASSTRDGGGVAFF
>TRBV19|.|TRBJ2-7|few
TGTGCCAGTAGCTTGCACGGCACCGAGCAGTACTTC
CASSLHGTEQYF
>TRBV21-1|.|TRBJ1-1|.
TGTGCCAGCAGCAAATGGGAGAACACTGAAGCTTTCTTT
CASSKWENTEAFF
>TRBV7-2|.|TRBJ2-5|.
TGTGCCAGCAGCTTAGTGGGGGGGCGGGGAGAGACCCAGTACTTC
CASSLVGGRGETQYF
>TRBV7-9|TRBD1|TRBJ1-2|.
TGTGCCAGCAGTCAAGGGGGCGGGCCCCGGGACTATGGCTACACCTTC
CASSQGGGPRDYGYTF
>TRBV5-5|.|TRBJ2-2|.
TGTGCCAGCAGCTTCCGAAGGAGGGAAACAACCGGGGAGCTGTTTTTT
CASSFRRRETTGELFF
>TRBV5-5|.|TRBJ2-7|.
TGTGCCAGCAGCTTGGCCCCGAAGAGCTCCTACGAGCAGTACTTC
CASSLAPKSSYEQYF
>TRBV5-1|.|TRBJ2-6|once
TGCGCCAGCAGCTTGGACAGCTCTGGGGCCAACGTCCTGACTTTC
CASSLDSSGANVLTF
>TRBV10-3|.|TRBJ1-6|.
TGTGCCATCGGACTTGACAGATCTTCACCCCTCCACTTT
CAIGLDRSSPLHF
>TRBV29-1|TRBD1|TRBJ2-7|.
TGCAGCGCCTGGGACAGGGGGATCTACGAGCAGTACTTC
CSAWDRGIYEQYF
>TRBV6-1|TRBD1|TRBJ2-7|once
TGTGCCAGCAGTGGTCGACGGACAGGAGAGGGTGCCTACGAGCAGTACTTC
CASSGRRTGEGAYEQYF
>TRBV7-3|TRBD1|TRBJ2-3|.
TGTGCCAGCAGCTTAAGGGCGCGGGCAGGGGGCGGAGATACGCAGTATTTT
CASSLRARAGGGDTQYF
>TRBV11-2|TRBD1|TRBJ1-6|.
TGTGCCAGCAGCCTACCTGGCAGGGGGAGGAATTCACCCCTCCACTTT
CASSLPGRGRNSPLHF
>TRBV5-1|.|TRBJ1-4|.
TGCGCCAGCAGCTTGGGGCAGGGGAATGAAAAACTGTTTTTT
CASSLGQGNEKLFF
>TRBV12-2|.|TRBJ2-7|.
TGTGCAAGTCGTCGAGGATACGAGCAGTACTTC
CASRRGYEQYF